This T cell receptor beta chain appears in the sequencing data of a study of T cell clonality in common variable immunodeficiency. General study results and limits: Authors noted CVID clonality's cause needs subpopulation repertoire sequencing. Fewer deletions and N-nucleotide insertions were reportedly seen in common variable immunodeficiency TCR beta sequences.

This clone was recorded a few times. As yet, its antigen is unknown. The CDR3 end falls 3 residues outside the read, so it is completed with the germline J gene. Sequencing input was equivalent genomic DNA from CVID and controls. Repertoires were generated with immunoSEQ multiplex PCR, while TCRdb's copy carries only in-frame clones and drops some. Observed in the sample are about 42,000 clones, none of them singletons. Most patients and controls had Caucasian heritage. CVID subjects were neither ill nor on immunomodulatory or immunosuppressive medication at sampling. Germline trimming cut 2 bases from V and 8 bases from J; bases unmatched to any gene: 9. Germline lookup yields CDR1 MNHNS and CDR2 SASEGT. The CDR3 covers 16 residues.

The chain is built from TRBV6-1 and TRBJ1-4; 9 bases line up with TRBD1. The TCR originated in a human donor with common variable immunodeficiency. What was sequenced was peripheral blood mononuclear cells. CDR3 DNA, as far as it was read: TGTGCCAGCAGTGAACCCGGGACAGGGTTGAGGGAAAAA. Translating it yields CASSEPGTGLREK. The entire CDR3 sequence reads CASSEPGTGLREKLFF.